This T cell receptor beta chain was recorded in a study of CD8+ T cells in alopecia areata. The investigators collected lesional scalp punch biopsies and peripheral blood from alopecia areata patients. PBMCs were stained for CD3, CD4 and CD8, and CD4+ and CD8+ T cells were sorted. Extraction and reverse transcription of RNA yielded cDNA as the sequencing template. Generated by immunoSEQ multiplex PCR, the TCRdb table keeps only in-frame clones and is missing some. The sample consists of 89,000 or so clones, roughly half of them appearing once. As to this clone: Other DNA sequences within the sample encode an identical CDR3.

The V gene lost 7 bases and the J gene lost 5 bases, with 8 bases spanning the gap. This CDR3 contains 10 residues. Germline V gene lookup returns CDR1 SQVTM and CDR2 ANQGSEA. The TCR originated in a human donor with alopecia areata. This chain joins TRBV29-1 and TRBJ2-5; the D gene is possibly TRBD2 (6 bases). Sample: NKG2D-high CD8+ T cells sorted from blood. CDR3: CSAGGETQYF. The CDR3 nucleotides are TGCAGCGCCGGAGGGGAGACCCAGTACTTC. Filled out from reference TRBV29-1 and TRBJ2-5, the complete variable domain reads SAVISQKPSRDICQRGTSLTIQCQVDSQVTMMFWYRQQPGQSLTLIATANQGSEATYESGFVIDKFPISRPNLTFSTLTVSNMSPEDSSIYLCSAGGETQYFGPGTRLLVL.